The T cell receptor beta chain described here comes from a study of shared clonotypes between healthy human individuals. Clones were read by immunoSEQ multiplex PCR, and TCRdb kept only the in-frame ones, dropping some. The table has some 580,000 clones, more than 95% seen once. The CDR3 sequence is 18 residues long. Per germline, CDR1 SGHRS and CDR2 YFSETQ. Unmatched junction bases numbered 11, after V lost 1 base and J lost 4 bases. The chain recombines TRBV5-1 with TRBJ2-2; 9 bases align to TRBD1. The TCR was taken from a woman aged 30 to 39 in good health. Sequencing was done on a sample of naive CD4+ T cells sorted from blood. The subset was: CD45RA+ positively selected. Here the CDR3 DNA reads TGCGCCAGCAGCTTGACCCGAGGGACAGGGTCGGGCACCGGGGAGCTGTTTTTT. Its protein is CASSLTRGTGSGTGELFF.